The clone carrying this TCR beta chain was counted ten times or more. Its antigen remains unknown. A duration under 3 months, NOSPECS ≥4, CAS ≥3 and moderate-to-severe activity characterized the donors with ophthalmopathy. The data were obtained in a study of Graves' ophthalmopathy and Graves' hyperthyroidism. Researchers took RNA transcripts and amplified TCR beta CDR3 regions from them. Second-round multiplex PCR came after first-round RT-PCR with HTBI primers. One entry per CDR3 protein results from TCRdb running MiXCR on the multiplex PCR reads. The table shows about 660,000 distinct CDR3 sequences, with under 50% occurring only once. Findings of the study overall: A majority of expanded thyroid clonotypes exceeding 0.001 frequency were likewise present in blood.

V was pared by 4 bases and J by 0 bases, with 10 bases between. This CDR3 spans 15 amino acids. Germline-derived CDR1 and CDR2 are MNHNY and SVGAGI (reference sequence). The material sequenced was peripheral blood. This clonotype originated in an adult man with Graves' ophthalmopathy. This rearrangement joins TRBV6-6 to TRBJ1-3; D not certain. This chain's CDR3 is CASSFGPSSGNTIYF. The CDR3 DNA follows: TGTGCCAGCAGTTTCGGACCGTCCTCTGGAAACACCATATATTTT.